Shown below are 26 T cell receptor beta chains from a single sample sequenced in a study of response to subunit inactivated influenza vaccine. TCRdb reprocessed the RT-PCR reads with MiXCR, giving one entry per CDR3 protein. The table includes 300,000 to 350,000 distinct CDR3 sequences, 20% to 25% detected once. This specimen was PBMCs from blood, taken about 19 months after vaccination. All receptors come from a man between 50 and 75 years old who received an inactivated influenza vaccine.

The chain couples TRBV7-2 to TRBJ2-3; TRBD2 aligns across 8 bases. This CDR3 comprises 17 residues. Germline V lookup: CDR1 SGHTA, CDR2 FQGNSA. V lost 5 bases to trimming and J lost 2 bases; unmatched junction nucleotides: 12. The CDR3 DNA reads TGTGCCAGCAGCAACAGGAGGGCGGGGGGCGTCACAGATACGCAGTATTTT. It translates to CASSNRRAGGVTDTQYF.

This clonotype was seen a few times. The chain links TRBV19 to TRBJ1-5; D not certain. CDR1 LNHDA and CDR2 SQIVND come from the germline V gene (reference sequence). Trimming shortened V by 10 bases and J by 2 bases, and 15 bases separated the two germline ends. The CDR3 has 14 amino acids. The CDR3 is CATNPGTGNQPQHF. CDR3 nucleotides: TGTGCCACCAACCCGGGTACGGGCAATCAGCCCCAGCATTTT.

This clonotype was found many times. The CDR3 protein is CSVEVSGTGNQPQHF. DNA for the CDR3: TGCAGCGTTGAAGTCTCCGGGACAGGGAATCAGCCCCAGCATTTT. The chain couples TRBV29-1 to TRBJ1-5; 9 bases align to TRBD1. V lost 1 base to trimming and J lost 4 bases; unmatched junction nucleotides: 5. CDR1 is SQVTM and CDR2 is ANQGSEA in the germline V gene. The CDR3 is made up of 15 amino acids.

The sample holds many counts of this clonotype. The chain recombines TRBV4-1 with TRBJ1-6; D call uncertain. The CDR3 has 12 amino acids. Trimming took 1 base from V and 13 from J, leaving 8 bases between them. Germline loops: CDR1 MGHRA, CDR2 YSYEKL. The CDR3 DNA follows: TGCGCCAGCAGCCAAGGCCTCTGGCCCCTCCACTTT. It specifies CASSQGLWPLHF.

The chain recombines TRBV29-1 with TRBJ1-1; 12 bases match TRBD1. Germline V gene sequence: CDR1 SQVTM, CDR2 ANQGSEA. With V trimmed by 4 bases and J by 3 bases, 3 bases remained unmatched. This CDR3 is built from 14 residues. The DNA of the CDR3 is TGCAGCGTTGGTGGGACAGGGGGCCACACTGAAGCTTTCTTT. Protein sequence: CSVGGTGGHTEAFF. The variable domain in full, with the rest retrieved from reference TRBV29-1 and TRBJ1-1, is SAVISQKPSRDICQRGTSLTIQCQVDSQVTMMFWYRQQPGQSLTLIATANQGSEATYESGFVIDKFPISRPNLTFSTLTVSNMSPEDSSIYLCSVGGTGGHTEAFFGQGTRLTVV.

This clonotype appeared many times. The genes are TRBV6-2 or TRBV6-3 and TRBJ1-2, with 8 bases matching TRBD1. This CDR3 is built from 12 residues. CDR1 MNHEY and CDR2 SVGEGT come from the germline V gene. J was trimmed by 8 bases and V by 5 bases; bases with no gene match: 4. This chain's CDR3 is CASSHDRGGYTF. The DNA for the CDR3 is TGTGCCAGCAGTCATGACAGGGGCGGCTACACCTTC.

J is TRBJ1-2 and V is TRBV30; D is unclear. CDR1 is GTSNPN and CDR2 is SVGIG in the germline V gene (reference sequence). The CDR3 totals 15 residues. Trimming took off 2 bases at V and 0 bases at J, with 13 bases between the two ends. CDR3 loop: CAWSPGRLANYGYTF. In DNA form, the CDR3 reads TGTGCCTGGAGTCCAGGACGACTAGCTAACTATGGCTACACCTTC.

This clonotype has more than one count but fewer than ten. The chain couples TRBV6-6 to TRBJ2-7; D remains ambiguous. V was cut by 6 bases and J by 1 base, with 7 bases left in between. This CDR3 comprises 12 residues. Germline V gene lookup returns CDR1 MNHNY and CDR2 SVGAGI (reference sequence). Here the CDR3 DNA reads TGTGCCAGCAGACACAATTCCTACGAGCAGTACTTC. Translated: CASRHNSYEQYF.

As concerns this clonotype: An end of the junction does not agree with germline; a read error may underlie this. CDR3 nucleotides: TGTGCCAGCAGCGTAGAGGGACTAGGGTCCGGGGGGCTGTTTTTT. Its translation: CASSVEGLGSGGLFF. This chain connects TRBV9 to TRBJ2-2, with 8 nucleotides matching TRBD2. This CDR3 contains 15 residues. CDR1 SGDLS and CDR2 YYNGEE come from the germline V gene.

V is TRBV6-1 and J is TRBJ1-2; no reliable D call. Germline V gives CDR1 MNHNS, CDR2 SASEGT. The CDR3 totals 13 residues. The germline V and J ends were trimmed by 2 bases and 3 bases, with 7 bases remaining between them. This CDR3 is CASSERAYYGYTF. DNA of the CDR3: TGTGCCAGCAGTGAACGTGCCTACTATGGCTACACCTTC.

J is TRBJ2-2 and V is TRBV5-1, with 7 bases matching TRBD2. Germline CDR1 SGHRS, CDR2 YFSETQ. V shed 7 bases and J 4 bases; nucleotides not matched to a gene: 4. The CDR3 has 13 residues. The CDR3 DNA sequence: TGCGCCAGCGCGGGGGATCGCACCGGGGAGCTGTTTTTT. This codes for CASAGDRTGELFF.

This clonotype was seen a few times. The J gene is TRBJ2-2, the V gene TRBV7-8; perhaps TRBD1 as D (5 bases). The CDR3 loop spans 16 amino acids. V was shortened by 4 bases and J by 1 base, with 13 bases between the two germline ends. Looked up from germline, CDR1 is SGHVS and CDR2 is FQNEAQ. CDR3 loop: CASSYWTTLNTGELFF. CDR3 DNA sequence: TGTGCCAGCAGCTACTGGACAACCCTGAACACCGGGGAGCTGTTTTTT. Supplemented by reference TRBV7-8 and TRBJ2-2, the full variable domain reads GAGVSQSPRYKVAKRGQDVALRCDPISGHVSLFWYQQALGQGPEFLTYFQNEAQLDKSGLPSDRFFAERPEGSVSTLKIQRTQQEDSAVYLCASSYWTTLNTGELFFGEGSRLTVL.

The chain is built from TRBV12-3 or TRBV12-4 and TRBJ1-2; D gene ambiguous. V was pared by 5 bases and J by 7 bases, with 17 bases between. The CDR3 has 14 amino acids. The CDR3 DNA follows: TGTGCCAGCAGTCCCTCGGCCGGAGGAGGTGGCTACACCTTC. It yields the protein CASSPSAGGGGYTF.

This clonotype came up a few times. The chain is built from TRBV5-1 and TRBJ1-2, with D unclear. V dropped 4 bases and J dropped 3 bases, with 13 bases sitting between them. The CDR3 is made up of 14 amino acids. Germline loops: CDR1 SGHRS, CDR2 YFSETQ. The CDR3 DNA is TGCGCCAGCAGCGACCCGGGAGCTGACTATGGCTACACCTTC. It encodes CASSDPGADYGYTF.

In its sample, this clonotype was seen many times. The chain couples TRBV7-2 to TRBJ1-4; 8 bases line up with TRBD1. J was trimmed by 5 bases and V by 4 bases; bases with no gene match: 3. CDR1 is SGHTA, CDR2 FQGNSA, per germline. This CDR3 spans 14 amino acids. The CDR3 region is CASSSTGVNEKLFF. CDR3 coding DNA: TGTGCCAGCAGCTCGACAGGGGTCAATGAAAAACTGTTTTTT.

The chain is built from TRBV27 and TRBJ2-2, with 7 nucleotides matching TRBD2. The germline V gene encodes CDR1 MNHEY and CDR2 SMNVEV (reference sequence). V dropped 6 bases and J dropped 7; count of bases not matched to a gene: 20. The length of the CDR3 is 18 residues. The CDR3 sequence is CASSLKKRQNRGSGELFF. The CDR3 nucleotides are TGTGCCAGCAGCTTAAAGAAAAGGCAAAACCGCGGGAGCGGGGAGCTGTTTTTT.

The CDR3 DNA is TGTGCCAGCAGATCGCCCGGGACTAGTGGAGATACGCAGTATTTT. It translates to CASRSPGTSGDTQYF. V gene TRBV5-4 combines with J gene TRBJ2-3; 8 bases fit TRBD2. V lost 5 bases to trimming and J lost 5 bases; unmatched junction nucleotides: 10. Per germline, CDR1 SGHNT and CDR2 YYREEE (reference sequence). This CDR3 has 15 residues.

The CDR3 DNA sequence: TGTGCCAGCTCCCCTGGACTCTATGAGCAGTTCTTC. As protein: CASSPGLYEQFF. The chain links TRBV18 to TRBJ2-1, with TRBD2 as a possible D gene (5 bases). In germline, CDR1 is KGHSH, CDR2 LQKENI. Trimming left V 6 bases short and J 8 bases short, with 11 bases between. There are 12 residues in the CDR3.

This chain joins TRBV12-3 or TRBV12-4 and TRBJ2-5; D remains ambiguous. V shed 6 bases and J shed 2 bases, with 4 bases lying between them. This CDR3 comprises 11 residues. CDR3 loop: CASRLQETQYF. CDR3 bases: TGTGCCAGCAGACTTCAAGAGACCCAGTACTTC.

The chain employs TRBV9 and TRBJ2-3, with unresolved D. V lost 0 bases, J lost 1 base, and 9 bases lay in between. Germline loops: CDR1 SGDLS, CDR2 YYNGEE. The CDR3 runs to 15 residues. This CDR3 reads CASSVGGWGTDTQYF. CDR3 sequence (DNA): TGTGCCAGCAGCGTAGGTGGTTGGGGCACAGATACGCAGTATTTT.

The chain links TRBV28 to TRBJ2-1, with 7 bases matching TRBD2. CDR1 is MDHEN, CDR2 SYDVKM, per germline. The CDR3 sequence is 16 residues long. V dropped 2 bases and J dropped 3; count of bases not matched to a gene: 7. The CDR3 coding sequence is TGTGCCAGCAGTTTAGGGCTAGCGGAACACTACAATGAGCAGTTCTTC. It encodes CASSLGLAEHYNEQFF.

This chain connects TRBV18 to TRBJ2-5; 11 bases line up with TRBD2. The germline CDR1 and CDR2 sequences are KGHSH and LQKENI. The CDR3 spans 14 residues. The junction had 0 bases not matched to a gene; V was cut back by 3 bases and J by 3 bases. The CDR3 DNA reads TGTGCCAGCTCACCGGGACTAGCGGAAGAGACCCAGTACTTC. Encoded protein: CASSPGLAEETQYF.

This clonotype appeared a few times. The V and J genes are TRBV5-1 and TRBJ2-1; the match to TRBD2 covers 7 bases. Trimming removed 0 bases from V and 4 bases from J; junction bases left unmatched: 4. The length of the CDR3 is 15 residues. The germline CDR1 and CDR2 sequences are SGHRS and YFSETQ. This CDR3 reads CASSLASGLYNEQFF. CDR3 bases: TGCGCCAGCAGCTTGGCTAGCGGACTATACAATGAGCAGTTCTTC.

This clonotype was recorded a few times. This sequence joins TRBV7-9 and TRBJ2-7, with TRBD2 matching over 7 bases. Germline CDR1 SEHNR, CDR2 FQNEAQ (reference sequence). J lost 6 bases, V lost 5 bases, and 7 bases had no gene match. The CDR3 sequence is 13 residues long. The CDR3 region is CASSRRLASEQYF. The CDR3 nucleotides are TGTGCCAGCAGCCGCAGACTAGCTTCCGAGCAGTACTTC.

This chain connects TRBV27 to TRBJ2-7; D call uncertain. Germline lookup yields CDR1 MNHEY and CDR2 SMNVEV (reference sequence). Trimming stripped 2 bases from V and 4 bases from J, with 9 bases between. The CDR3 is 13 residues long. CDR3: CASSLGSGYEQYF. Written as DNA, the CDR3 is TGTGCCAGCAGTTTAGGATCAGGATACGAGCAGTACTTC.

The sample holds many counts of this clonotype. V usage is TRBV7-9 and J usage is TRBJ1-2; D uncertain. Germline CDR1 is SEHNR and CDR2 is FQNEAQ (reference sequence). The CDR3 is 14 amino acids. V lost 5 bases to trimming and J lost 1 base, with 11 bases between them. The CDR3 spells CASSPPGGNYGYTF. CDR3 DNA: TGTGCCAGCAGCCCCCCAGGCGGTAACTATGGCTACACCTTC. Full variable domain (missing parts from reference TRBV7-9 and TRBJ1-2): DTGVSQNPRHKITKRGQNVTFRCDPISEHNRLYWYRQTLGQGPEFLTYFQNEAQLEKSRLLSDRFSAERPKGSFSTLEIQRTEQGDSAMYLCASSPPGGNYGYTFGSGTRLTVV.